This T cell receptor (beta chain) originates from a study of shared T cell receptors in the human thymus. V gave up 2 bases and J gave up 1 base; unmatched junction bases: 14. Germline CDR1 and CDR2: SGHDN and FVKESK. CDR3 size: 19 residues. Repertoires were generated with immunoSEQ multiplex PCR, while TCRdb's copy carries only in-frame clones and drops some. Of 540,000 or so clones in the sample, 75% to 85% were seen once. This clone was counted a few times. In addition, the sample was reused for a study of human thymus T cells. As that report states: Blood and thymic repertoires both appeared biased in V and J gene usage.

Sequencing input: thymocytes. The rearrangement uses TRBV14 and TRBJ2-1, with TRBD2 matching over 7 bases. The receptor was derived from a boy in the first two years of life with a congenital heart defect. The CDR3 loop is CASSQSSLRGAGSYNEQFF. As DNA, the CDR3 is TGTGCCAGCAGCCAAAGCTCCCTTAGGGGAGCGGGATCCTACAATGAGCAGTTCTTC.